The T cell receptor (beta chain) under discussion was sequenced for a study of T cell changes during pregnancy in multiple sclerosis (dated by TCRdb to the late 2010s). Regarding the study in general: The study examined how the T cell repertoire changed over the course of pregnancy in women with multiple sclerosis.

Library preparation used the immunoSEQ multiplex PCR assay. In TCRdb, the immuneACCESS table is reduced to in-frame sequences with V and J assigned. These tables do not hold every clone; where another copy was compared, an unresolved V gene accounts for under half, and the others remain unexplained. This sample gives some 54,000 clones in total; 90% to 95% of them show up just once. Clones ranked in the top ten supply about 1.7% of the sample. In the case of this clone: Its antigen is currently not known. Nothing much larger sits one base from this clone, and base qualities are not available.

Its CDR3 holds 16 amino acids, cysteine through phenylalanine. CDR3 DNA is the only sequence kept; it has 48 bases, read in frame from the first base. Sequencing used peripheral blood, obtained after pregnancy. This sequence uses TRBV21-1 and TRBJ2-2; the D call in the table, TRBD1, was not verified against the DNA. TRBV21-1 is marked as a pseudogene. The TCR comes from a female donor with multiple sclerosis, enrolled in a pregnancy study. CDR3 sequence: CASSFDREVNTGELFF. The bases are TGTGCCAGCAGCTTCGACAGGGAGGTGAACACCGGGGAGCTGTTTTTT.